This is a list of T cell receptor beta chains from one sample in a study of response to subunit inactivated influenza vaccine. One entry per CDR3 protein results from TCRdb running MiXCR on the RT-PCR reads. Seen here are around 540,000 distinct CDR3 sequences, 12% observed once, and the top ten hold around 9.6%. Sequenced here: PBMCs from blood, sampled on the day of vaccination. The receptors were gathered from a man between 50 and 59 years old who received an inactivated influenza vaccine. Both conserved end residues are part of each CDR3. Fields, in order: V gene, clone size, D gene, J gene, CDR3 protein, CDR3 DNA. A D gene is named only where the DNA matches it firmly. Part of the rows lack a size; the others show once, few, many or a class for expanded clones.

V gene: TRBV7-2; clone size: few; D gene: -; J gene: TRBJ2-5; CDR3 protein: CASSLGQGRTETQYF; CDR3 DNA: TGTGCCAGCAGCTTAGGTCAGGGGAGGACGGAGACCCAGTACTTC
V gene: TRBV15; clone size: many; D gene: -; J gene: TRBJ2-7; CDR3 protein: CATSRDQGYYEQYF; CDR3 DNA: TGTGCCACCAGCAGAGATCAAGGGTACTACGAGCAGTACTTC
V gene: TRBV12-3/TRBV12-4; clone size: many; D gene: -; J gene: TRBJ2-5; CDR3 protein: CASSPQRETQYF; CDR3 DNA: TGTGCCAGCAGTCCCCAGCGGGAGACCCAGTACTTC
V gene: TRBV12-3/TRBV12-4; clone size: few; D gene: -; J gene: TRBJ2-3; CDR3 protein: CASSLLGLGPGTDTQYF; CDR3 DNA: TGTGCCAGCAGTCTCCTAGGGTTAGGTCCTGGCACAGATACGCAGTATTTT
V gene: TRBV6-5; clone size: -; D gene: TRBD2; J gene: TRBJ2-1; CDR3 protein: CASSYSTAGLAGNNEQFF; CDR3 DNA: TGTGCCAGCAGTTACTCGACAGCGGGACTAGCGGGTAACAATGAGCAGTTCTTC
V gene: TRBV4-2; clone size: few; D gene: -; J gene: TRBJ2-7; CDR3 protein: CASSQEWVGEQYF; CDR3 DNA: TGTGCCAGCAGCCAAGAATGGGTAGGCGAGCAGTACTTC
V gene: TRBV11-2; clone size: few; D gene: -; J gene: TRBJ2-3; CDR3 protein: CASSLFDTQYF; CDR3 DNA: TGTGCCAGCAGCTTATTTGATACGCAGTATTTT
V gene: TRBV9; clone size: many; D gene: TRBD2; J gene: TRBJ2-1; CDR3 protein: CASSAGGTSGREQFF; CDR3 DNA: TGTGCCAGCAGCGCTGGGGGGACTAGCGGGAGGGAGCAGTTCTTC
V gene: TRBV10-3; clone size: many; D gene: -; J gene: TRBJ2-7; CDR3 protein: CAISPSYEQYF; CDR3 DNA: TGTGCCATCTCACCCTCCTACGAGCAGTACTTC
V gene: TRBV20-1; clone size: few; D gene: TRBD2; J gene: TRBJ2-1; CDR3 protein: CSASRAAGGNNEQFF; CDR3 DNA: TGCAGTGCTAGTCGTGCGGCGGGAGGGAACAATGAGCAGTTCTTC
V gene: TRBV18; clone size: once; D gene: TRBD1; J gene: TRBJ2-7; CDR3 protein: CASSPPGTEEQYF; CDR3 DNA: TGTGCCAGCTCACCACCTGGGACAGAAGAGCAGTACTTC
V gene: TRBV3-1; clone size: -; D gene: TRBD1; J gene: TRBJ1-5; CDR3 protein: CASSQRQGGQPQHF; CDR3 DNA: TGTGCCAGCAGCCAGAGACAGGGCGGTCAGCCCCAGCATTTT
V gene: TRBV20-1; clone size: few; D gene: -; J gene: TRBJ2-1; CDR3 protein: CSARDRMSRSSYNEQFF; CDR3 DNA: TGCAGTGCTAGAGATCGAATGAGCCGGAGCTCCTACAATGAGCAGTTCTTC
V gene: TRBV7-2; clone size: many; D gene: -; J gene: TRBJ2-5; CDR3 protein: CASSLAPWTKRRAETQYF; CDR3 DNA: TGTGCCAGCAGCTTGGCCCCGTGGACTAAGCGGAGGGCGGAGACCCAGTACTTC
V gene: TRBV7-9; clone size: many; D gene: TRBD2; J gene: TRBJ2-2; CDR3 protein: CASSPAGVRSGELFF; CDR3 DNA: TGTGCCAGCAGTCCAGCGGGAGTTCGAAGCGGGGAGCTGTTTTTT
V gene: TRBV10-3; clone size: many; D gene: -; J gene: TRBJ2-2; CDR3 protein: CANSQQLGPFGELFF; CDR3 DNA: TGTGCCAACTCCCAACAACTAGGACCCTTCGGGGAGCTGTTTTTT
V gene: TRBV27; clone size: -; D gene: TRBD2; J gene: TRBJ2-2; CDR3 protein: CASSNPLGLAGEIAGELFF; CDR3 DNA: TGTGCCAGCAGCAATCCCCTCGGACTAGCGGGAGAAATTGCCGGGGAGCTGTTTTTT
V gene: TRBV7-6; clone size: once; D gene: -; J gene: TRBJ2-1; CDR3 protein: CASSLKGGSEGPTVGYNEQFF; CDR3 DNA: TGTGCCAGCAGCTTAAAGGGGGGGTCGGAGGGCCCCACGGTTGGGTACAATGAGCAGTTCTTC
V gene: TRBV7-8; clone size: -; D gene: -; J gene: TRBJ2-5; CDR3 protein: CASSPAEQETQYF; CDR3 DNA: TGTGCCAGCAGCCCCGCGGAACAAGAGACCCAGTACTTC
V gene: TRBV11-2; clone size: -; D gene: TRBD1; J gene: TRBJ1-4; CDR3 protein: CASSPRTQGPEEKLFF; CDR3 DNA: TGTGCCAGCAGCCCACGTACACAGGGGCCGGAGGAAAAACTGTTTTTT
V gene: TRBV20-1; clone size: -; D gene: -; J gene: TRBJ2-7; CDR3 protein: CSAARDFDEQYF; CDR3 DNA: TGCAGTGCAGCTAGGGACTTCGACGAGCAGTACTTC
V gene: TRBV12-3/TRBV12-4; clone size: few; D gene: -; J gene: TRBJ2-6; CDR3 protein: CASSPEGAGANVLTF; CDR3 DNA: TGTGCCAGCAGTCCAGAGGGGGCTGGGGCCAACGTCCTGACTTTC
V gene: TRBV7-6; clone size: many; D gene: TRBD2; J gene: TRBJ2-1; CDR3 protein: CASSTRLAGGSNEQFF; CDR3 DNA: TGTGCCAGCAGCACACGACTAGCGGGAGGGAGCAATGAGCAGTTCTTC
V gene: TRBV10-3; clone size: -; D gene: -; J gene: TRBJ2-7; CDR3 protein: CASEGGDHYEQYF; CDR3 DNA: TGTGCCTCAGAGGGGGGGGATCACTACGAGCAGTACTTC
V gene: TRBV12-3/TRBV12-4; clone size: -; D gene: TRBD1; J gene: TRBJ2-2; CDR3 protein: CASRSGGAHTGELFF; CDR3 DNA: TGTGCCAGCAGGTCAGGGGGCGCACACACCGGGGAGCTGTTTTTT
V gene: TRBV28; clone size: -; D gene: TRBD1; J gene: TRBJ2-5; CDR3 protein: CASCQTGQGEQETQYF; CDR3 DNA: TGTGCCAGTTGCCAAACGGGACAGGGGGAACAAGAGACCCAGTACTTC